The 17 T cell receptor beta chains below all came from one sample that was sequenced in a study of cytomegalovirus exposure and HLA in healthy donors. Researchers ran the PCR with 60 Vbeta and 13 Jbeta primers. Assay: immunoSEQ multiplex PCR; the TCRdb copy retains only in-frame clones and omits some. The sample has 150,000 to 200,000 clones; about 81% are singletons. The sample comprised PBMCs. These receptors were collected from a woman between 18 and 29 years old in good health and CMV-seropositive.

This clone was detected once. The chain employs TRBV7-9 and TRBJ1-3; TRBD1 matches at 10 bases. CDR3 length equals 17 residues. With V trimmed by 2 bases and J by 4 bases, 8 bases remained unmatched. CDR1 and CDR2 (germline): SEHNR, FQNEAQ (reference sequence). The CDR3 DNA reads TGTGCCAGCAGCTTAAACCCCGGGACAGGGGACGGAAACACCATATATTTT. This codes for CASSLNPGTGDGNTIYF.

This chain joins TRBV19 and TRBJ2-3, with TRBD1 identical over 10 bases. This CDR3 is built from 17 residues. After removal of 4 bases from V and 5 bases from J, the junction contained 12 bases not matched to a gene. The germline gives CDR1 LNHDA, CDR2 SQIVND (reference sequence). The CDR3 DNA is TGTGCCAGTAGTACCCGGATTCCGGGACAGGGGATAGATACGCAGTATTTT. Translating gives CASSTRIPGQGIDTQYF.

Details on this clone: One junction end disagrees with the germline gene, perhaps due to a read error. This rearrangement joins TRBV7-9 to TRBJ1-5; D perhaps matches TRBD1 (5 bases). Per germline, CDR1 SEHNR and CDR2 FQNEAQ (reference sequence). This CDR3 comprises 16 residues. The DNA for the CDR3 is TGTTCCAGCAGCTTTACAGGAATCGGTTCGGAACAGCCCCAGCATTTT. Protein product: CSSSFTGIGSEQPQHF.

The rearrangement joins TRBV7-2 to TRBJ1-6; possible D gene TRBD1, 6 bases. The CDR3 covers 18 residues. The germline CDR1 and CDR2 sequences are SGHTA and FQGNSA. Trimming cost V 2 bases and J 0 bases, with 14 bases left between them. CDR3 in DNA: TGTGCCAGCAGCTTAAGGGACAATAGCCACTCCTATAATTCACCCCTCCACTTT. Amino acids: CASSLRDNSHSYNSPLHF.

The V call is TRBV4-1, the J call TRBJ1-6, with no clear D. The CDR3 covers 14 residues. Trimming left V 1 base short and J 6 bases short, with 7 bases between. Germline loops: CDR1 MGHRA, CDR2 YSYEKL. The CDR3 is CASSQAGGNSPLHF. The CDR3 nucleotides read TGCGCCAGCAGCCAAGCGGGAGGTAATTCACCCCTCCACTTT.

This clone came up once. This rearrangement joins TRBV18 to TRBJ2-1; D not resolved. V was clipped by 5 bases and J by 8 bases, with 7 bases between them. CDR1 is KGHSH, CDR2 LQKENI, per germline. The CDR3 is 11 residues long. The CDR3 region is CASSYSDEQFF. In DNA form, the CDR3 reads TGTGCCAGCTCATATTCAGATGAGCAGTTCTTC.

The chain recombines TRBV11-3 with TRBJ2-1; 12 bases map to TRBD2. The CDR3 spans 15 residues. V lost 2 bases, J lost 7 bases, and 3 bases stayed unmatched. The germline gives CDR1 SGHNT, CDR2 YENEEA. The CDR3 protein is CASSLRLAGVNEQFF. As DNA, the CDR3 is TGTGCCAGCAGCTTAAGACTAGCGGGGGTTAATGAGCAGTTCTTC.

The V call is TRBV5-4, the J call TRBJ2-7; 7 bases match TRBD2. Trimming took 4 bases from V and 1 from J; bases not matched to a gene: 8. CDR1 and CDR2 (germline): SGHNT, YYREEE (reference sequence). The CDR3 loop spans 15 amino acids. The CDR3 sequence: CASSKGASGSYEQYF. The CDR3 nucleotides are TGTGCCAGCAGCAAAGGGGCTAGCGGTTCCTACGAGCAGTACTTC.

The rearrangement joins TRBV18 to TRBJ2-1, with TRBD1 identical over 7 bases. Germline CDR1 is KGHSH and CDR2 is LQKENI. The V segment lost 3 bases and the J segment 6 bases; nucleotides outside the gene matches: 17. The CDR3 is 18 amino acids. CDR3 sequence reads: CASSPSGTEEGTINEQFF. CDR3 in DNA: TGTGCCAGCTCACCGTCCGGGACAGAGGAAGGGACGATCAATGAGCAGTTCTTC.

This CDR3 reads CASSPQGGGGQPQHF. In DNA, the CDR3 is TGCGCCAGCAGCCCGCAGGGTGGGGGGGGTCAGCCCCAGCATTTT. This sequence joins TRBV5-1 and TRBJ1-5; tentative D call: TRBD1 (5 bases). Trimming took off 4 bases at V and 6 bases at J, with 17 bases between the two ends. The CDR3 consists of 15 residues. Germline CDR1 SGHRS, CDR2 YFSETQ.

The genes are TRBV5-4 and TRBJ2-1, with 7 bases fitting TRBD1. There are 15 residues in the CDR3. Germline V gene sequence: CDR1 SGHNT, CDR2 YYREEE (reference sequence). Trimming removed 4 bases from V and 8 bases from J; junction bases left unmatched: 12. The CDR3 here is CASSPRDRAFYEQFF. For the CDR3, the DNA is TGTGCCAGCAGCCCCCGGGACAGAGCCTTTTATGAGCAGTTCTTC. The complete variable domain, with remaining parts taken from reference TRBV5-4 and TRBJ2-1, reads ETGVTQSPTHLIKTRGQQVTLRCSSQSGHNTVSWYQQALGQGPQFIFQYYREEENGRGNFPPRFSGLQFPNYSSELNVNALELDDSALYLCASSPRDRAFYEQFFGPGTRLTVL.

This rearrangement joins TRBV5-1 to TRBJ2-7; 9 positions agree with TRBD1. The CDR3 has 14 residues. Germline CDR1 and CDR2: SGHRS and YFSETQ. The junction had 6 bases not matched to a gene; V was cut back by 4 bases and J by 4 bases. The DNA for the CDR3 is TGCGCCAGCAGCACAGGACAGGGGAGGTACGAGCAGTACTTC. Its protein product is CASSTGQGRYEQYF.

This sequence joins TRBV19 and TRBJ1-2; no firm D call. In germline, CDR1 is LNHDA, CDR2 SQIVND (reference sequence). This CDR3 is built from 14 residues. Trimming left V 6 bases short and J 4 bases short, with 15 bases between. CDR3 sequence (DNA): TGTGCCAGTAGAATCATAGGAGGCGCCTATGGCTACACCTTC. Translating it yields CASRIIGGAYGYTF.

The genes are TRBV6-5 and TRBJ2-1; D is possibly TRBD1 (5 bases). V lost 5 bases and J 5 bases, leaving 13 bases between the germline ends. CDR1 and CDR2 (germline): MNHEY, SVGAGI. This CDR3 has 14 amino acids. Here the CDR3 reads CASSPTGADNEQFF. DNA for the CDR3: TGTGCCAGCAGTCCTACTGGGGCAGACAATGAGCAGTTCTTC.

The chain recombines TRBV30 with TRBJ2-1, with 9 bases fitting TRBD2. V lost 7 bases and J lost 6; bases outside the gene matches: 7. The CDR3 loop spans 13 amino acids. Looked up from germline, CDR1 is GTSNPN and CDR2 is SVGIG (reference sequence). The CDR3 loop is CAFRGGAFNEQFF. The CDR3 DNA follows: TGTGCCTTTCGCGGGGGGGCCTTCAATGAGCAGTTCTTC. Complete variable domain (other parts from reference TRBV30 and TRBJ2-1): SQTIHQWPATLVQPVGSPLSLECTVEGTSNPNLYWYRQAAGRGLQLLFYSVGIGQISSEVPQNLSASRPQDRQFILSSKKLLLSDSGFYLCAFRGGAFNEQFFGPGTRLTVL.

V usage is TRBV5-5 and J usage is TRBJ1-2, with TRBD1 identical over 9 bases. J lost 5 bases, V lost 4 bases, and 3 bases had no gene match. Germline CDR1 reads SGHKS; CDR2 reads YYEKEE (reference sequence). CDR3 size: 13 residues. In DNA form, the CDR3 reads TGTGCCAGCAGCGGGGGACAGGGATATGGCTACACCTTC. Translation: CASSGGQGYGYTF. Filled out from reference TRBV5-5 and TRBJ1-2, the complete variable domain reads DAGVTQSPTHLIKTRGQQVTLRCSPISGHKSVSWYQQVLGQGPQFIFQYYEKEERGRGNFPDRFSARQFPNYSSELNVNALLLGDSALYLCASSGGQGYGYTFGSGTRLTVV.

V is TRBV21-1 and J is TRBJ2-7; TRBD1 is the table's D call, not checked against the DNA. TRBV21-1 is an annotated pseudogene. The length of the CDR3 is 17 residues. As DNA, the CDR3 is TGTGCCAGCAGCAATAAGCAAGGGACAGTGGAAACCTACGAGCAGTACGTC. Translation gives CASSNKQGTVETYEQYV.